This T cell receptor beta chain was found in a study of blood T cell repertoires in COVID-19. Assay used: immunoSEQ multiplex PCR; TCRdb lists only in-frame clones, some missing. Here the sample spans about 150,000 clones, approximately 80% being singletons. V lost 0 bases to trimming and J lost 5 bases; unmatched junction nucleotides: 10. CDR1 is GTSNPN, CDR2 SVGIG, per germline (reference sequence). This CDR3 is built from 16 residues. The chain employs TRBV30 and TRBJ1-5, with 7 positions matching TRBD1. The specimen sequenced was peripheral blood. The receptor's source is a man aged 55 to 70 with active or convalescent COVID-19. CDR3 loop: CAWSVRGRGTDQPQHF. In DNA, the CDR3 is TGTGCCTGGAGTGTACGGGGCAGGGGGACAGATCAGCCCCAGCATTTT.